These 11 T cell receptor beta chains were sequenced from one sample in a study of T and B cells in COVID-19 patients. TRB rearrangements were amplified by multiplex PCR with BIOMED2 TRB-A/B primers. In TCRdb, the multiplex PCR reads were re-called with MiXCR into one record per CDR3 protein. This table holds about 17,000 distinct CDR3 sequences, 25% to 35% found once. Blood genomic DNA input for TRB amplification was roughly 250-550 ng. Sequencing input: blood. These receptor sequences come from a human donor who had recovered from COVID-19.

The chain has TRBV20-1 and TRBJ2-3, with a weak D call TRBD2 (5 bases). CDR3 size: 13 residues. Per germline, CDR1 DFQATT and CDR2 SNEGSKA (reference sequence). Trimming left V 0 bases short and J 6 bases short, with 10 bases between. In nucleotides, the CDR3 is TGCAGTGCTAGAGAAGGCCCGGGGGATACGCAGTATTTT. The encoded protein is CSAREGPGDTQYF.

Comment on this clonotype: Since a much larger clone is just one base distant, this may be a read error. The rearrangement uses TRBV12-3 or TRBV12-4 and TRBJ2-5, with D uncertain. The CDR3 totals 13 residues. V was trimmed by 4 bases and J by 2 bases, leaving 8 bases between them. The DNA for the CDR3 is TGTGCCAGCAGTTGCTCATGGCAAGAGACCCAGTACTTC. Translation gives CASSCSWQETQYF.

This chain links TRBV12-3 or TRBV12-4 with TRBJ1-5; 9 bases line up with TRBD1. Germline trimming cut 5 bases from V and 2 bases from J; bases unmatched to any gene: 4. This CDR3 contains 15 residues. CDR3 in DNA: TGTGCCAGCAGTGGGACAGGGATGGGCAATCAGCCCCAGCATTTT. Encoded protein: CASSGTGMGNQPQHF.

This clonotype was observed at least ten times. The gene calls are TRBV6-2 or TRBV6-3 and TRBJ1-4, with no clear D. V was pared by 10 bases and J by 7 bases, with 22 bases between. Germline V lookup: CDR1 MNHEY, CDR2 SVGEGT. The CDR3 sequence is 15 residues long. The CDR3 coding sequence is TGTGCCACCATGACCGCTGAAGCAGTCGTTGAAAAACTGTTTTTT. It translates to CATMTAEAVVEKLFF.

This clonotype showed up just once. This clone may be a read error of a much larger clone one base away. The final CDR3 position lacks the conserved phenylalanine or tryptophan, pointing to a likely read error. This chain connects TRBV19 to TRBJ1-3; the D is unclear. Germline loops: CDR1 LNHDA, CDR2 SQIVND (reference sequence). The CDR3 totals 13 residues. With 5 bases removed from V and 0 bases from J, the gap between germline ends came to 5 bases. CDR3: CASSAVSGNTIYL. The CDR3 region has the DNA TGTGCCAGTAGTGCCGTCTCTGGAAACACCATATATTTA.

This rearrangement joins TRBV5-4 to TRBJ1-1; D is possibly TRBD1 (6 bases). Germline lookup yields CDR1 SGHNT and CDR2 YYREEE (reference sequence). Trimming removed 0 bases at V and 3 bases at J, with 18 bases between. The CDR3 sequence is 17 residues long. In DNA, the CDR3 is TGTGCCAGCAGCTTGGGGGGGGGGGCCAGGGTTGACACTGAAGCTTTCTTT. This sequence encodes CASSLGGGARVDTEAFF. The variable domain in full, with the rest retrieved from reference TRBV5-4 and TRBJ1-1, is ETGVTQSPTHLIKTRGQQVTLRCSSQSGHNTVSWYQQALGQGPQFIFQYYREEENGRGNFPPRFSGLQFPNYSSELNVNALELDDSALYLCASSLGGGARVDTEAFFGQGTRLTVV.

The rearrangement uses TRBV7-2 and TRBJ2-3; TRBD2 agrees at 13 bases. CDR3 length equals 17 residues. V lost 1 base, J lost 4 bases, and 5 bases stayed unmatched. Germline CDR1 is SGHTA and CDR2 is FQGNSA. For the CDR3, the DNA is TGTGCCAGCAGCTTAGGGTGGACTAGCGGGGGCGCAGATACGCAGTATTTT. This gives the protein CASSLGWTSGGADTQYF.

This clonotype showed up just a few times. J is TRBJ2-2 and V is TRBV6-5; 8 bases map to TRBD1. The CDR3 is 18 residues long. Unmatched junction bases numbered 10, after V lost 2 bases and J lost 2 bases. Looked up from germline, CDR1 is MNHEY and CDR2 is SVGAGI. CDR3 sequence reads: CASSYPNRGSVNTGELFF. Written as DNA, the CDR3 is TGTGCCAGCAGTTACCCCAACAGGGGGTCGGTTAACACCGGGGAGCTGTTTTTT.

This clonotype was recorded at least ten times. The J gene is TRBJ2-5, the V gene TRBV6-1, with D perhaps TRBD1 (6 bases). Trimming removed 6 bases at V and 4 bases at J, with 12 bases between. The length of the CDR3 is 13 residues. The germline CDR1 and CDR2 sequences are MNHNS and SASEGT. CDR3 region: CASSQDRRETQYF. In DNA form, the CDR3 reads TGTGCCAGCAGCCAAGACAGGAGAGAGACCCAGTACTTC.

This clonotype has a handful of counts. This chain uses TRBV12-3 or TRBV12-4 with TRBJ2-2; D tentatively reads TRBD1 or TRBD2 (7 bases each). Trimming cost V 4 bases and J 3 bases, with 12 bases left between them. CDR3 length: 15 amino acids. The CDR3 is CASSSTGRDTGELFF. CDR3 DNA: TGTGCCAGCAGTTCGACAGGGAGGGACACCGGGGAGCTGTTTTTT.

V is TRBV7-6 and J is TRBJ2-5; 14 positions match TRBD2. In germline, CDR1 is SGHVS, CDR2 FNYEAQ. V shed 3 bases, J shed 1 base, and the junction held 19 bases outside the gene matches. The CDR3 loop spans 22 amino acids. The CDR3 loop reads CASSLTARLTSGGASSQETQYF. The CDR3 DNA is TGTGCCAGCAGCTTGACGGCGCGCCTGACTAGCGGGGGGGCCAGTAGCCAAGAGACCCAGTACTTC.